This TCR beta chain was obtained from a study of blood T cells in healthy people across ages. The second PCR ran about 6 to 11 cycles with a sample-barcoded 5' primer and J-beta primers. TCRdb re-derived calls from the 5' RACE reads in MiXCR, one entry per CDR3 protein. The sample includes 540,000 or so distinct CDR3 sequences, about 25% seen only once; the top ten take 8.5% to 9.5%. General study findings and limits: Higher diversity, along with more naive CD4+ cells, distinguished long-lived donors from aged donors. Naive T cell percentage by flow cytometry tracked strongly with beta diversity.

With respect to this clonotype: Antigen unknown.

The germline gives CDR1 SGDLS, CDR2 YYNGEE. The CDR3 runs 16 residues. Losses at the gene ends were 5 bases for V and 5 bases for J; bases not matched to a gene: 13. The sample also formed part of further work on T cells of mothers and their children. As that report states: Overlap measured in related mother-child pairs was slightly, non-significantly higher than in unrelated pairs. Researchers found no T cell clones that were persistent and microchimeric.

The sequenced sample was blood. This chain uses TRBV9 with TRBJ2-3; 8 bases align to TRBD2. The receptor was isolated from a boy younger than 18 in good health. CDR3: CASSTTGGMGEDTQYF. CDR3 DNA sequence: TGTGCCAGCAGTACCACGGGGGGGATGGGGGAAGATACGCAGTATTTT.